These T cell receptor beta chains were read from a single sample in a study of blood T cell dynamics during melanoma immunotherapy. TCRdb keeps only in-frame clones here, not all; method: immunoSEQ multiplex PCR. The sample yields roughly 13,000 clones, around 84% seen once. Sequenced material: blood, taken from a patient treated with checkpoint blockade. The receptors come from a human donor with melanoma. CDR3s include the opening cysteine and the closing phenylalanine or tryptophan. D genes are given only for firm matches. The size field is filled for only some rows; it gives once, few, many or a size class.

size	V	J	D	DNA	CDR3
few	TRBV23-1	TRBJ1-5	NA	TGCGCCAGCAGTCACCGCCGGGGAGGATTCCAGCCCCAGCATTTT	CASSHRRGGFQPQHF
NA	TRBV5-1	TRBJ2-7	NA	TGCGCCAGCAGCTCCGGGTCCACCCACGAGCAGTACTTC	CASSSGSTHEQYF
NA	TRBV7-2	TRBJ2-7	TRBD2	TGTGCCAGCAGCCCCGGCGGGGGAATGGGCCTCGAGCAGTACTTC	CASSPGGGMGLEQYF
NA	TRBV7-6	TRBJ1-3	NA	TGTGCCAGCAGCTTAGAGGGCAGGGGCGGACGACCTGGAAACACCATATATTTT	CASSLEGRGGRPGNTIYF
NA	TRBV7-3	TRBJ2-1	NA	TGTGCCAGCAGCCCGTCGCTGAGCTCCTACAATGAGCAGTTCTTC	CASSPSLSSYNEQFF
NA	TRBV18	TRBJ1-1	NA	TGTGCCAGCTCACCATCCCGGCAAAACACTGAAGCTTTCTTT	CASSPSRQNTEAFF
few	TRBV5-1	TRBJ1-6	NA	TGCGCCAGCAGCCGACAGGCTTCCAACTCCTATAATTCACCCCTCCACTTT	CASSRQASNSYNSPLHF
NA	TRBV29-1	TRBJ1-2	NA	TGCAGCGCCTCTAACGGAGTCTATGGCTACACCTTC	CSASNGVYGYTF
NA	TRBV6-6	TRBJ1-1	NA	TGTGCCAGCAGTTCCCCGGGCGGTAAGGGGGCTGAAGCTTTCTTT	CASSSPGGKGAEAFF
NA	TRBV10-3	TRBJ1-2	NA	TGTGCCATCAGTGAGTCCCTCCTGACAGGCAACTATGGCTACACCTTC	CAISESLLTGNYGYTF
NA	TRBV7-2	TRBJ2-7	TRBD1	TGTGCCAGCGCCCTAGCTGGGACAGGAGGCTACGAGCAGTACTTC	CASALAGTGGYEQYF
NA	TRBV28	TRBJ2-5	NA	TGTGCCAGCAGTTCAGGACAAGAGACCCAGTACTTC	CASSSGQETQYF
once	TRBV7-2	TRBJ2-5	NA	TGTGCCAGCAGCTTACTAGGGCTGGGGGAGACCCAGTACTTC	CASSLLGLGETQYF
NA	TRBV9	TRBJ2-7	NA	TGTGCCAGCAGCGTAGAAGGGGGGTCCTACGAGCAGTACTTC	CASSVEGGSYEQYF
NA	TRBV4-2	TRBJ2-1	TRBD1	TGTGCCAGCAGCCAAGACCGGGACAGAGGGTACGGTGAGCAGTTCTTC	CASSQDRDRGYGEQFF
NA	TRBV30	TRBJ1-3	NA	TGTGCCTGGAGTGTATGGAGTGGAGGTAGAGGAAACACCATATATTTT	CAWSVWSGGRGNTIYF
NA	TRBV7-3	TRBJ2-6	TRBD1	TGTGCCAGCAGCTCGAGACAGGGGGCTGGGGCCAACGTCCTGACTTTC	CASSSRQGAGANVLTF
NA	TRBV6-1	TRBJ2-2	NA	TGTGCCAGCAGCTGGACTTTTAATACCGGGGAGCTGTTTTTT	CASSWTFNTGELFF
NA	TRBV19	TRBJ1-1	TRBD1	TGTGCCAGTAGTCAAAACAGGGGAACTGAAGCTTTCTTT	CASSQNRGTEAFF
few	TRBV15	TRBJ2-7	NA	TGTGCCACCGCTAGACAGAACTCCTACGAGCAGTACTTC	CATARQNSYEQYF
few	TRBV5-1	TRBJ2-1	TRBD1	TGCGCCAGCGAACGACAGGGTAGCTACAATGAGCAGTTCTTC	CASERQGSYNEQFF
NA	TRBV30	TRBJ1-4	NA	TGTGCCTGGTCCGAAGGGGAAAAACTGTTTTTT	CAWSEGEKLFF
NA	TRBV5-5	TRBJ2-7	TRBD1	TGTGCCAGCAGCTTGGGACAGGGCTTACTCTACGAGCAGTACTTC	CASSLGQGLLYEQYF
NA	TRBV9	TRBJ2-5	NA	TGTGCCAGCAGCGTAGCGGGCCGGGAGACCCAGTACTTC	CASSVAGRETQYF
NA	TRBV6-1	TRBJ1-5	NA	TGTGCCAGCAGAGAATATCTGGGCTCTCAGCCCCAGCATTTT	CASREYLGSQPQHF
NA	TRBV7-2	TRBJ1-1	NA	TGTGCCAGCAGCTTATCTACTCACACTGAAGCTTTCTTT	CASSLSTHTEAFF
NA	TRBV1	TRBJ2-7	NA	TGCACCAGCAGCCCCCCCGACGAGGGTTCCTACGAGCAGTACTTC	CTSSPPDEGSYEQYF
NA	TRBV30	TRBJ2-7	TRBD2	TGTGCCTGTACGGGACTAGCGGCGGCCTACGAGCAGTACTTC	CACTGLAAAYEQYF
NA	TRBV29-1	TRBJ2-1	TRBD2	TGCAGCGTTGAGGGGGTACTAGCGGGTTCCTACAATGAGCAGTTCTTC	CSVEGVLAGSYNEQFF
NA	TRBV6-6	TRBJ1-5	TRBD1	TGTGCCAGCAGTCCCGGACAGGTTAGCAATCAGCCCCAGCATTTT	CASSPGQVSNQPQHF
NA	TRBV5-1	TRBJ2-2	NA	TGCGCCAGCAGCCAGGAGGCCAACACCGGGGAGCTGTTTTTT	CASSQEANTGELFF
few	TRBV6-1	TRBJ2-7	NA	TGTGCCAGCAGTGAATCGATAAGCGGTCTTCCCTACGAGCAGTACTTC	CASSESISGLPYEQYF
NA	TRBV7-2	TRBJ1-2	TRBD1	TGTGCCAGCAGCCCCCAAGGGTTAGGGGGCAGTGGCTACACCTTC	CASSPQGLGGSGYTF
NA	TRBV2	TRBJ1-1	NA	TGTGCCAGCGGTAAGATGAACACTGAAGCTTTCTTT	CASGKMNTEAFF
NA	TRBV7-2	TRBJ2-1	NA	TGTGCCAGCAGCTTATTGTACAATGAGCAGTTCTTC	CASSLLYNEQFF
NA	TRBV4-2	TRBJ2-5	TRBD2	TGTGCCAGCAGCCCCGAGGGTAGCGGGGGGGAAGAGACCCAGTACTTC	CASSPEGSGGEETQYF
NA	TRBV6-5	TRBJ2-3	TRBD2	TGTGCCAGCAGTCGACTAGCGGCCCTGGCAGATACGCAGTATTTT	CASSRLAALADTQYF
NA	TRBV4-1	TRBJ1-4	TRBD1	TGCGCCAGCAGCCAGAGGGACAGGGCGAATGAAAAACTGTTTTTT	CASSQRDRANEKLFF
NA	TRBV18	TRBJ2-1	TRBD2	TGTGCCAGCTCCCCCTCGCCGGGAGGGCCTGGGAATGAGCAGTTCTTC	CASSPSPGGPGNEQFF